A selection of T cell receptor beta chains follows, all from one sample in a study of T cells in Graves' hyperthyroidism and ophthalmopathy. Via MiXCR, TCRdb re-called the multiplex PCR reads, giving one row per CDR3 protein. The sample yields about 130,000 distinct CDR3 sequences, over 20% seen once. Specimen: blood. The receptor set was obtained from a woman in her forties or fifties with Graves' hyperthyroidism that later progressed to Graves' ophthalmopathy. CDR3s include the opening cysteine and the closing phenylalanine or tryptophan. A D gene is named only where the DNA matches it firmly. Clone sizes are given selectively: once, few, many, or a class where the clone is expanded.

>TRBJ2-1|TRBD1|few|TRBV3-1
CASSNRDRGNNEQFF
TGTGCCAGCAGCAACCGGGACAGGGGGAACAATGAGCAGTTCTTC
>TRBJ1-5|-|-|TRBV28
CASSLLRGNGFQPQHF
TGTGCCAGCAGTTTATTGAGGGGGAACGGTTTTCAGCCCCAGCATTTT
>TRBJ2-7|TRBD1|many|TRBV20-1
CSALDRGRGEQYF
TGCAGTGCCCTTGACAGGGGACGTGGCGAGCAGTACTTC
>TRBJ1-1|-|-|TRBV5-1
CASSLGGLGAEAFF
TGCGCCAGCAGCTTGGGGGGTTTGGGGGCTGAAGCTTTCTTT
>TRBJ2-3|-|many|TRBV27
CASSLKRTDTQYF
TGTGCCAGCAGTTTGAAGCGGACAGATACGCAGTATTTT
>TRBJ2-2|TRBD2|-|TRBV11-2
CASRATSGKSYRTGELFF
TGTGCCAGCAGAGCGACTAGCGGGAAGAGTTATAGAACCGGGGAGCTGTTTTTT
>TRBJ1-1|-|many|TRBV5-1
CASSLVVGTEAFF
TGCGCCAGCAGCTTGGTGGTCGGGACTGAAGCTTTCTTT
>TRBJ2-1|-|many|TRBV2
CASSDELLSYNEQFF
TGTGCCAGCAGTGACGAGCTTTTGTCCTACAATGAGCAGTTCTTC
>TRBJ1-6|TRBD1|-|TRBV2
CASRRQGSYNSPLHF
TGTGCCAGCAGGAGACAGGGCTCCTATAATTCGCCCCTCCACTTT
>TRBJ1-6|-|many|TRBV3-1
CASSQRGWFDSPLHF
TGTGCCAGCAGCCAAAGGGGGTGGTTTGATTCACCCCTCCACTTT
>TRBJ2-1|TRBD2|once|TRBV4-1
CASSQSLAGGFNEQFF
TGCGCCAGCAGCCAATCACTAGCGGGAGGGTTCAATGAGCAGTTCTTC
>TRBJ2-3|TRBD2|many|TRBV7-7
CASSRDYTDTQYF
TGTGCTAGCAGCCGGGACTACACAGATACGCAGTATTTT
>TRBJ2-3|TRBD2|many|TRBV7-3
CASSPRLAGGGDTQYF
TGTGCCAGCAGCCCCCGACTAGCGGGAGGAGGAGATACGCAGTATTTT
>TRBJ1-4|-|many|TRBV20-1
CSARDQRHEKLFF
TGCAGTGCTAGAGATCAGAGGCATGAAAAACTGTTTTTT
>TRBJ1-6|TRBD1|many|TRBV5-1
CASSSTGASYNSPLHF
TGCGCCAGCAGCTCCACAGGGGCATCCTATAATTCACCCCTCCACTTT
>TRBJ2-1|TRBD2|few|TRBV3-1
CASSHSGSSYNEQFF
TGTGCCAGCAGCCATAGCGGGAGCTCCTACAATGAGCAGTTCTTC
>TRBJ1-1|-|few|TRBV19
CASSVIGGGTEAFF
TGTGCCAGTAGTGTGATCGGGGGGGGAACTGAAGCTTTCTTT
>TRBJ2-7|TRBD1|many|TRBV6-1
CASNRDRSYEQYF
TGTGCCAGCAACAGGGACAGATCCTACGAGCAGTACTTC
>TRBJ2-7|TRBD2|-|TRBV7-2
CASSWTSGKTYEQYF
TGTGCCAGCAGCTGGACTAGCGGGAAGACCTACGAGCAGTACTTC
>TRBJ1-5|-|many|TRBV20-1
CSAQPGGLSNQPQHF
TGCAGTGCTCAACCGGGGGGCCTGAGCAATCAGCCCCAGCATTTT
>TRBJ1-4|-|many|TRBV27
CASSLFGRNEKLFF
TGTGCCAGCAGTTTATTTGGCCGGAATGAAAAACTGTTTTTT
>TRBJ2-7|TRBD2|-|TRBV20-1
CSARSGRSRTYEQYF
TGCAGTGCTAGAAGCGGGAGAAGTCGGACCTACGAGCAGTACTTC
>TRBJ1-5|-|many|TRBV2
CASSSGSNQPQHF
TGTGCCAGCAGCTCAGGTTCCAATCAGCCCCAGCATTTT
>TRBJ1-1|-|few|TRBV6-1
CASSASVQGREAFF
TGTGCCAGCAGTGCATCCGTACAGGGTAGGGAAGCTTTCTTT
>TRBJ2-1|TRBD2|many|TRBV10-3
CAISEAVTSLDEQFF
TGTGCCATCAGTGAAGCGGTGACTAGCCTCGATGAGCAGTTCTTC
>TRBJ2-2|TRBD2|-|TRBV11-2
CGSSAGRGTGELFF
TGTGGCAGCAGCGCCGGGAGGGGCACCGGGGAGCTGTTTTTT
>TRBJ1-3|-|many|TRBV20-1
CSARQGADGNTIYF
TGCAGTGCTAGACAAGGGGCGGACGGAAACACCATATATTTT
>TRBJ2-1|TRBD2|many|TRBV7-9
CASSLMAGGRNEQFF
TGTGCCAGCAGCTTAATGGCGGGAGGGCGAAATGAGCAGTTCTTC
>TRBJ1-2|TRBD1|-|TRBV11-1
CASSQGGSGYTF
TGTGCCAGCAGCCAGGGGGGAAGTGGCTACACCTTC
>TRBJ2-1|-|-|TRBV3-1
CASSQGLGQALFF
TGTGCCAGCAGCCAGGGTCTGGGACAAGCACTGTTCTTC
>TRBJ2-2|TRBD2|few|TRBV7-2
CATRLAATNTGELFF
TGTGCCACCCGACTAGCAGCAACGAACACCGGGGAGCTGTTTTTT
>TRBJ2-4|-|few|TRBV15
CATSRVEGLNIQYF
TGTGCCACCAGCAGAGTGGAGGGCCTAAACATTCAGTACTTC
>TRBJ2-1|TRBD2|-|TRBV5-4
CASSSATSGSGEQFF
TGTGCCAGCAGCTCGGCAACTAGCGGGTCGGGCGAGCAGTTCTTC
>TRBJ2-1|-|few|TRBV7-9
CASSPSWEGSNEQFF
TGTGCCAGCAGCCCAAGCTGGGAAGGAAGTAATGAGCAGTTCTTC
>TRBJ2-7|-|many|TRBV6-1
CASTKGVAGTVNYEQYF
TGTGCCAGCACTAAGGGCGTGGCCGGGACGGTGAACTACGAGCAGTACTTC
>TRBJ2-1|TRBD2|many|TRBV20-1
CSARDPGGRAMGEQFF
TGCAGTGCTAGAGATCCTGGCGGGAGGGCCATGGGCGAGCAGTTCTTC
>TRBJ1-1|-|many|TRBV11-3
CASSPGTGNTEAFF
TGTGCCAGCAGCCCGGGTACAGGAAACACTGAAGCTTTCTTT